The rows below give T cell receptor beta chains drawn from one sample of a study of post-analysis software for immune sequencing data. TCRdb ran MiXCR on the PCR reads and lists one entry per CDR3 protein. The table records roughly 400,000 distinct CDR3 sequences, less than 40% of them present only once. The sequenced material came from blood. These receptors were taken from a girl aged 2 to 10 with multiple sclerosis. CDR3s include the opening cysteine and the closing phenylalanine or tryptophan. The D gene is left open where the match is weak. Not all rows give a size; the values are once, few, many and, for expanded clones, a class.

CDR3aa	CDR3nt	abundance	d_gene	v_gene	j_gene
CASMTGDPSNEQFF	TGTGCCAGTATGACAGGGGACCCTTCCAATGAGCAGTTCTTC	-	TRBD1	TRBV2	TRBJ2-1
CSARSTRQNGYTF	TGCAGTGCTAGGAGTACTAGACAGAATGGCTACACCTTC	-	-	TRBV20-1	TRBJ1-2
CASSLASGTVSYEQYF	TGCGCCAGCAGCTTGGCCAGTGGGACAGTCTCCTACGAGCAGTACTTC	-	TRBD1	TRBV5-1	TRBJ2-7
CASSGWTGEDGYTF	TGTGCCAGCAGCGGATGGACAGGGGAGGATGGCTACACCTTC	-	TRBD1	TRBV7-9	TRBJ1-2
CASSLGEPSGDTIYF	TGTGCCAGCAGTTTGGGAGAACCCTCGGGAGACACCATATATTTT	-	-	TRBV6-5	TRBJ1-3
CASSPKSGTYEQYF	TGTGCCAGCAGCCCGAAGAGCGGTACCTACGAGCAGTACTTC	many	-	TRBV7-2	TRBJ2-7
CASSQAGTGVGYTF	TGCGCCAGCAGCCAGGCCGGGACAGGGGTTGGCTACACCTTC	few	TRBD1	TRBV4-1	TRBJ1-2
CASSSRDRVNEQFF	TGTGCCAGCAGCTCTCGGGACAGGGTCAATGAGCAGTTCTTC	-	TRBD1	TRBV7-9	TRBJ2-1
CASSPPPGAKSYNEQFF	TGCGCCAGCAGCCCCCCCCCAGGGGCGAAATCCTACAATGAGCAGTTCTTC	few	-	TRBV4-3	TRBJ2-1
CASRTGTANNEQFF	TGTGCCAGTAGAACCGGGACAGCCAACAATGAGCAGTTCTTC	-	TRBD1	TRBV19	TRBJ2-1
CASRGLAGGETQYF	TGTGCCAGCAGAGGACTAGCGGGGGGGGAGACCCAGTACTTC	few	TRBD2	TRBV3-1	TRBJ2-5
CSAERGGRGIQYF	TGCAGTGCAGAGAGAGGGGGCAGGGGCATTCAGTACTTC	-	TRBD1	TRBV20-1	TRBJ2-4
CASSVVEGAVEAFF	TGTGCCAGCAGCGTAGTTGAGGGGGCGGTTGAAGCTTTCTTT	-	TRBD1	TRBV3-1	TRBJ1-1
CASRDDSTYEQYF	TGCGCCAGCAGGGATGACAGCACCTACGAGCAGTACTTC	-	-	TRBV10-2	TRBJ2-7
CASSGDEQYF	TGCGCCAGCAGCGGGGACGAGCAGTACTTC	-	-	TRBV5-1	TRBJ2-7
CASSHTSGGAHEQFF	TGTGCCAGCAGCCACACTAGCGGGGGGGCCCATGAGCAGTTCTTC	-	TRBD2	TRBV7-3	TRBJ2-1
CASSQDLGTPLHF	TGCGCCAGCAGCCAAGACTTGGGGACACCCCTCCACTTT	-	-	TRBV4-1	TRBJ1-6
CSANTGRGTF	TGCAGTGCTAACACAGGGAGAGGCACCTTC	few	-	TRBV20-1	TRBJ1-2
CASREVNTEAFF	TGTGCCAGCAGGGAGGTGAACACTGAAGCTTTCTTT	-	-	TRBV6-5	TRBJ1-1
CASSSLGGVGNTEAFF	TGCGCCAGCAGCAGCTTGGGGGGGGTCGGAAACACTGAAGCTTTCTTT	-	-	TRBV5-1	TRBJ1-1
CASSLVRTSGSGTQYF	TGTGCCAGCAGCTTAGTCCGGACTAGCGGGTCTGGGACCCAGTACTTC	-	TRBD2	TRBV7-9	TRBJ2-5
CASTALGGVNGYTF	TGTGCCAGCACCGCGCTGGGAGGGGTTAATGGCTACACCTTC	few	-	TRBV12-3/TRBV12-4	TRBJ1-2
CASSQERGAEDTQYF	TGCGCCAGCAGCCAAGAGCGGGGGGCGGAGGATACGCAGTATTTT	few	TRBD2	TRBV5-1	TRBJ2-3
CSALVEGGYTF	TGCAGCGCGTTGGTGGAGGGGGGCTACACCTTC	few	-	TRBV29-1	TRBJ1-2
CASRLDRPSSGANVLTF	TGTGCCAGCAGACTAGACAGGCCAAGCTCTGGGGCCAACGTCCTGACTTTC	-	-	TRBV6-1	TRBJ2-6
CASSQGPSGVQDTQYF	TGCGCCAGCAGCCAAGGTCCTAGCGGGGTTCAAGATACGCAGTATTTT	-	TRBD2	TRBV4-1	TRBJ2-3
CASSRTVLRGAIGIRFF	TGTGCCAGCTCACGAACTGTATTGAGAGGAGCAATTGGGATACGGTTCTTC	-	-	TRBV18	TRBJ2-1
CASKGPAGGPYEQYF	TGTGCCAGCAAAGGGCCAGCGGGAGGGCCCTACGAGCAGTACTTC	few	TRBD2	TRBV28	TRBJ2-7
CASSQVSSYNEKLFF	TGTGCCAGCAGCCAAGTATCGTCTTATAATGAAAAACTGTTTTTT	-	-	TRBV14	TRBJ1-4
CASSLGQGRAFF	TGCGCCAGCAGCTTGGGACAGGGGAGAGCTTTCTTT	-	TRBD1	TRBV5-1	TRBJ1-1
CASSSHRGGEQFF	TGTGCCAGCAGTTCACACAGGGGAGGTGAGCAGTTCTTC	-	-	TRBV6-1	TRBJ2-1
CASSLTRTVSYEQYF	TGTGCCAGCAGCTTAACCCGGACAGTTTCCTACGAGCAGTACTTC	-	-	TRBV7-3	TRBJ2-7
CASSLLQGGGNTEAFF	TGTGCCAGCAGCTTACTGCAGGGTGGAGGCAACACTGAAGCTTTCTTT	-	-	TRBV7-2	TRBJ1-1
CASSQTLGLLSYEQYF	TGCGCCAGCAGCCAGACCTTAGGACTGCTTTCCTACGAGCAGTACTTC	-	-	TRBV4-1	TRBJ2-7
CSATSRNTGELFF	TGCAGCGCGACTAGCCGGAACACCGGGGAGCTGTTTTTT	-	TRBD2	TRBV29-1	TRBJ2-2
CAWSPSNTGELFF	TGTGCCTGGAGTCCCTCAAACACCGGGGAGCTGTTTTTT	-	-	TRBV30	TRBJ2-2
CASSDLVVGTEQYF	TGTGCCAGCAGTGACCTCGTCGTGGGGACCGAGCAGTACTTC	few	-	TRBV2	TRBJ2-7
CASSYSRTGYLNEQFF	TGTGCCAGCAGTTACTCGAGGACAGGGTACCTCAATGAGCAGTTCTTC	few	TRBD1	TRBV6-2/TRBV6-3	TRBJ2-1
CSVGGVGDEQYF	TGCAGCGTTGGAGGGGTTGGGGACGAGCAGTACTTC	few	-	TRBV29-1	TRBJ2-7
CASSLSRGDTDTQYF	TGTGCCAGCAGCCTTTCCAGGGGGGACACAGATACGCAGTATTTT	few	-	TRBV3-1	TRBJ2-3
CSASAGAGVYEQYF	TGCAGTGCTAGCGCTGGGGCGGGAGTCTACGAGCAGTACTTC	few	TRBD2	TRBV20-1	TRBJ2-7
CSAPRTDPYNEQFF	TGCAGTGCCCCCCGGACAGATCCCTACAATGAGCAGTTCTTC	few	-	TRBV20-1	TRBJ2-1
CATSREQGAYEQYF	TGTGCCACCAGCAGAGAACAGGGGGCCTACGAGCAGTACTTC	few	TRBD1	TRBV15	TRBJ2-7
CASSLRTADNYEQYF	TGTGCCAGCAGCCTACGGACAGCTGACAACTACGAGCAGTACTTC	few	-	TRBV7-2	TRBJ2-7
CASSYDTLGGYTF	TGTGCCAGCAGTTACGACACATTAGGAGGCTACACCTTC	once	-	TRBV6-2/TRBV6-3	TRBJ1-2